The entry below describes one TCR beta chain. The germline gives CDR1 MDHEN, CDR2 SYDVKM. The CDR3 is 13 amino acids. V lost 6 bases to trimming and J lost 0 bases, with 6 bases between them. Sequenced by immunoSEQ multiplex PCR; TCRdb stores in-frame clones only, minus some. The data hold 99,000 or so clones, with 90% to 95% observed a single time. This entry belongs to a study of OX40 agonist ivuxolimab in advanced cancers. The clonotype was recovered from an adult with an advanced solid tumor such as melanoma, head and neck, liver or kidney cancer. V is TRBV28 and J is TRBJ1-3; the D is unclear. Sequences were derived from CD4+ or CD8+ T cells sorted from blood, sampled in a trial of the OX40 agonist ivuxolimab. The CDR3 is CASSPDSGNTIYF. The CDR3 DNA reads as TGTGCCAGCAGCCCAGACTCTGGAAACACCATATATTTT.